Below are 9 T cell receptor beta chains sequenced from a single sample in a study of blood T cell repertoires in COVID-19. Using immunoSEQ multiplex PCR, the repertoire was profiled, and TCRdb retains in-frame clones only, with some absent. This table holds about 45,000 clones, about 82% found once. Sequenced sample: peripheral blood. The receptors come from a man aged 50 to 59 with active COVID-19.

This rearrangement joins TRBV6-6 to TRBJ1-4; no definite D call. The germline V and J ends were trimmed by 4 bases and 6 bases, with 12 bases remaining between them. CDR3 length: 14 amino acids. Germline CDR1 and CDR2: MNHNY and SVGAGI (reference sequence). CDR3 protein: CASSWTGSDEKLFF. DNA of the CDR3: TGTGCCAGCAGTTGGACGGGGTCGGATGAAAAACTGTTTTTT.

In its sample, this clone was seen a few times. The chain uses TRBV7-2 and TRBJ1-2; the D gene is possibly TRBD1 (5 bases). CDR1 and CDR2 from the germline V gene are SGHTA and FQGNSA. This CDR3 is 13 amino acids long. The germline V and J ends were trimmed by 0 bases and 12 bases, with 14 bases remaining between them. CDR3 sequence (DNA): TGTGCCAGCAGCTTAGCGGAGGGGCGGACCGACACCTTC. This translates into CASSLAEGRTDTF.

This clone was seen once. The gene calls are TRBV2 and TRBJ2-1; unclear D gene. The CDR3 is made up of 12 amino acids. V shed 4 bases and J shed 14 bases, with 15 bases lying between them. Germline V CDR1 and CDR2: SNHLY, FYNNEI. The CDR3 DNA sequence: TGTGCCAGCAGTGGGGCCAAGCCCTCGGAGTTCTTC. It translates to CASSGAKPSEFF.

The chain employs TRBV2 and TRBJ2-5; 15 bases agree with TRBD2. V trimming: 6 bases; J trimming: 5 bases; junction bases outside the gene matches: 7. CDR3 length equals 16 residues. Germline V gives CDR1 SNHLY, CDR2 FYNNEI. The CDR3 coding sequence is TGTGCCAGCAGGGACCCCGGGACTAGCGGGAGGGAGACCCAGTACTTC. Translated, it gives CASRDPGTSGRETQYF.

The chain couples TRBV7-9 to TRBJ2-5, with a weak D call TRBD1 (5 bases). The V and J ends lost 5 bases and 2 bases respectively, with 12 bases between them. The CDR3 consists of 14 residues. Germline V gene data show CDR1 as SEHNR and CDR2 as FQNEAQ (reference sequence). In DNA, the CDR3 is TGTGCCAGCAGCCCCAACAGGATTCAAGAGACCCAGTACTTC. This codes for CASSPNRIQETQYF.

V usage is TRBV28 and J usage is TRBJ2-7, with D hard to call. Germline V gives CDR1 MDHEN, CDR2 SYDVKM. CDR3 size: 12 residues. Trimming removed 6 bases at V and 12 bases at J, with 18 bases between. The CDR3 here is CASSFKAPFRYF. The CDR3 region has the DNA TGTGCCAGCAGCTTCAAAGCCCCTTTTAGGTACTTC.

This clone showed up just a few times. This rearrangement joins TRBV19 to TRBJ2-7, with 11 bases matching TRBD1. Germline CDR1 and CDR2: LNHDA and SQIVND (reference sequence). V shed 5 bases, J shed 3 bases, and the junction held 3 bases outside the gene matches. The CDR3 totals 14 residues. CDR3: CASSPGTGGYEQYF. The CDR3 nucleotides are TGTGCCAGTAGTCCAGGGACAGGGGGCTACGAGCAGTACTTC.

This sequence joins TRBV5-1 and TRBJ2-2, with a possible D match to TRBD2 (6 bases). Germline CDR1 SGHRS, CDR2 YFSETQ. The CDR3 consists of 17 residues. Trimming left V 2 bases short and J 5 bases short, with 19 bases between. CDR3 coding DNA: TGCGCCAGCAGCTTAAGAGGGCCCGGGGCGGGAACCGGGGAGCTGTTTTTT. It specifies CASSLRGPGAGTGELFF. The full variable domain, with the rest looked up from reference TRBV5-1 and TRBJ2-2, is KAGVTQTPRYLIKTRGQQVTLSCSPISGHRSVSWYQQTPGQGLQFLFEYFSETQRNKGNFPGRFSGRQFSNSRSEMNVSTLELGDSALYLCASSLRGPGAGTGELFFGEGSRLTVL.

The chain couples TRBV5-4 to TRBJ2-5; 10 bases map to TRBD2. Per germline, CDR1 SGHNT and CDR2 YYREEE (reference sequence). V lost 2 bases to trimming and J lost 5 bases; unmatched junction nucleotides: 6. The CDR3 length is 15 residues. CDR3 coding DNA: TGTGCCAGCAGCTTTCAGGTAGCGGGAGGCGAGACCCAGTACTTC. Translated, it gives CASSFQVAGGETQYF.